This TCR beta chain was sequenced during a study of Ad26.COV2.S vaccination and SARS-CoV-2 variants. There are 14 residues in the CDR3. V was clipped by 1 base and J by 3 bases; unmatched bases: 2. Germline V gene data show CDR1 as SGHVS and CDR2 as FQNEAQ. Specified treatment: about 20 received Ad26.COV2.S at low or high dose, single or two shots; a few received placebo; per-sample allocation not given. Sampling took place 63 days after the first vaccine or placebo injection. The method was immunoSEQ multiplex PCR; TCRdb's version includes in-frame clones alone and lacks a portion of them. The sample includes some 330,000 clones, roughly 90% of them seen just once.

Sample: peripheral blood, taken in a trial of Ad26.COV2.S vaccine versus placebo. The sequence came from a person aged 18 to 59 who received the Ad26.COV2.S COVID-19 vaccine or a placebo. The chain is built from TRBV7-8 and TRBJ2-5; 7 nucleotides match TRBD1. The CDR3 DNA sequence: TGTGCCAGCAGCTTAGTAACAGGGGAAGAGACCCAGTACTTC. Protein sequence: CASSLVTGEETQYF.